This passage covers 2 T cell receptor beta chains from one sample sequenced in a study of cytomegalovirus exposure and HLA in healthy donors. The PCR ran on 60 Vbeta and 13 Jbeta primers. TCRdb's copy holds only in-frame clones and misses some; the assay was immunoSEQ multiplex PCR. This sample's clone table lists more than 200,000 clones. The material sequenced was PBMCs. The receptors were gathered from a woman in her 30s in good health and CMV-seropositive.

J is TRBJ1-1 and V is TRBV19, with D hard to call. V shed 3 bases and J shed 4 bases, with 15 bases lying between them. From germline, CDR1 is LNHDA and CDR2 SQIVND (reference sequence). CDR3 length: 15 amino acids. CDR3 amino acids: CASSIRVSSGTEAFF. CDR3 bases: TGTGCCAGTAGTATTAGAGTCTCGTCGGGCACTGAAGCTTTCTTT.

V usage is TRBV10-1 and J usage is TRBJ2-1, with TRBD2 matching over 9 bases. Per germline, CDR1 WNHNN and CDR2 SYGVQD (reference sequence). The CDR3 covers 14 residues. Losses at the gene ends were 4 bases for V and 6 bases for J; bases not matched to a gene: 4. CDR3 DNA sequence: TGCGCCAGCAGTGTGCTAGCGGGAAGCAATGAGCAGTTCTTC. It is translated as CASSVLAGSNEQFF.